These 30 T cell receptor beta chains came from one sample sequenced in a study of response to subunit inactivated influenza vaccine. TCRdb re-called the RT-PCR reads through MiXCR, storing one row per CDR3 protein. The repertoire has some 500,000 distinct CDR3 sequences, 25% of them found once; the top ten carry around 2%. The specimen was CD4+ T cells sorted from PBMCs, collected 4 to 6 days after vaccination. The receptors stem from a man in his fifties or sixties who received an inactivated influenza vaccine.

This clonotype was counted between two and nine times. The chain combines TRBV12-3 or TRBV12-4 with TRBJ2-1; TRBD2 agrees at 15 bases. This CDR3 comprises 15 residues. V trimming: 1 base; J trimming: 8 bases; junction bases outside the gene matches: 0. The CDR3 here is CASSLGTSGGDEQFF. CDR3 sequence (DNA): TGTGCCAGCAGTTTAGGGACTAGCGGGGGGGATGAGCAGTTCTTC.

This clonotype was seen a handful of times. This chain links TRBV12-3 or TRBV12-4 with TRBJ2-1; D is unclear. There are 12 residues in the CDR3. Trimming cost V 11 bases and J 6 bases, with 14 bases left between them. CDR3 sequence (DNA): TGTGCCTCACTCGGGCTATCCAATGAGCAGTTCTTC. As protein: CASLGLSNEQFF.

J is TRBJ2-3 and V is TRBV6-2 or TRBV6-3; maybe TRBD2 (6 bases). From germline, CDR1 is MNHEY and CDR2 SVGEGT. V shed 10 bases and J shed 4 bases, with 12 bases lying between them. This CDR3 is 12 amino acids long. DNA of the CDR3: TGTGCCACGGGACTGGGGCCAGATACGCAGTATTTT. Translated, it gives CATGLGPDTQYF.

This chain uses TRBV15 with TRBJ2-3, with D possibly matching TRBD2 (6 bases). The CDR3 is made up of 15 amino acids. The V and J ends lost 0 bases and 7 bases respectively, with 14 bases between them. The germline V gene has CDR1 LNHNV and CDR2 YYDKDF (reference sequence). CDR3 region: CATSRDSAGINTQYF. The DNA of the CDR3 is TGTGCCACCAGCAGAGATTCGGCGGGGATTAATACGCAGTATTTT.

This rearrangement joins TRBV19 to TRBJ1-2; 8 bases agree with TRBD1. Germline values: CDR1 LNHDA, CDR2 SQIVND (reference sequence). The V gene end was trimmed by 5 bases and the J gene end by 4 bases; junction bases not matched to a gene: 9. The CDR3 covers 15 residues. This chain's CDR3 is CASSVAGTGVYGYTF. The CDR3 nucleotides read TGTGCCAGTAGTGTTGCCGGGACAGGCGTCTATGGCTACACCTTC.

This chain uses TRBV7-6 with TRBJ2-7, with TRBD1 matching over 11 bases. The CDR3 is 17 amino acids. Germline assignment: CDR1 SGHVS and CDR2 FNYEAQ. The V segment lost 0 bases and the J segment 1 base; nucleotides outside the gene matches: 5. DNA for the CDR3: TGTGCCAGCAGCTTAGCTCCGGGACAGGGGGGTTCCTACGAGCAGTACTTC. Translation: CASSLAPGQGGSYEQYF.

Only a few counts were recorded for this clonotype. The chain has TRBV20-1 and TRBJ2-1, with 7 bases aligning to TRBD2. V shed 2 bases and J 4 bases; nucleotides not matched to a gene: 11. Germline CDR1 reads DFQATT; CDR2 reads SNEGSKA (reference sequence). This CDR3 contains 16 residues. The CDR3 nucleotides read TGCAGTGCTAGAAAGGCGCGTCTAGCGGCTTACAATGAGCAGTTCTTC. Translated: CSARKARLAAYNEQFF.

The chain joins TRBV20-1 to TRBJ1-5, with a weak D call TRBD1 (6 bases). Trimming took 0 bases from V and 5 from J, leaving 14 bases between them. Germline CDR1 and CDR2: DFQATT and SNEGSKA (reference sequence). The CDR3 has 15 amino acids. The CDR3 here is CSARETFGGHQPQHF. As DNA, the CDR3 is TGCAGTGCTAGAGAGACCTTCGGGGGGCATCAGCCCCAGCATTTT.

The rearrangement links TRBV29-1 to TRBJ2-5; 14 bases line up with TRBD2. J was trimmed by 5 bases and V by 6 bases; bases with no gene match: 17. This CDR3 contains 18 residues. Germline V gene lookup returns CDR1 SQVTM and CDR2 ANQGSEA. DNA of the CDR3: TGCAGCGTCAAGACTAGCGGGAGGGCCCTCTTAAGAGGCGAGACCCAGTACTTC. This encodes CSVKTSGRALLRGETQYF.

The chain is built from TRBV18 and TRBJ2-7, with 8 positions matching TRBD1. Unmatched junction bases numbered 2, after V lost 3 bases and J lost 4 bases. Germline V CDR1 and CDR2: KGHSH, LQKENI. The CDR3 totals 13 residues. The DNA of the CDR3 is TGTGCCAGCTCACCGGGACAGGAGTACGAGCAGTACTTC. It specifies CASSPGQEYEQYF.

For this clonotype: Possible read error: a much larger clone is one base away. J is TRBJ2-5 and V is TRBV20-1, with TRBD1 matching over 7 bases. J lost 5 bases, V lost 6 bases, and 6 bases had no gene match. The CDR3 has 12 amino acids. Germline-derived CDR1 and CDR2 are DFQATT and SNEGSKA (reference sequence). In nucleotides, the CDR3 is TGCAGTGCAGTCGGACAGGCCGAGACCCAGTACTTC. As protein: CSAVGQAETQYF.

The rearrangement uses TRBV29-1 and TRBJ2-5; D perhaps matches TRBD1 (5 bases). V lost 4 bases and J lost 0, with 9 bases in between. Germline CDR1 and CDR2: SQVTM and ANQGSEA. The CDR3 is made up of 13 amino acids. The DNA for the CDR3 is TGCAGCGTTGCAGCAGGGTACCAAGAGACCCAGTACTTC. Its translation is CSVAAGYQETQYF.

There are a few counts of this clonotype. The chain links TRBV3-1 to TRBJ2-7; D is possibly TRBD1 (7 bases). Germline V gives CDR1 LGHDT, CDR2 YNNKEL (reference sequence). V lost 4 bases to trimming and J lost 9 bases, with 16 bases between them. The CDR3 covers 13 residues. The CDR3, as DNA: TGTGCCAGCAGCCCCGGAGGGGGCCGGGGGCAGTACTTC. Amino acids: CASSPGGGRGQYF.

The chain combines TRBV5-1 with TRBJ2-7, with unresolved D. The germline V gene encodes CDR1 SGHRS and CDR2 YFSETQ. The CDR3 length is 14 residues. V was clipped by 0 bases and J by 7 bases, with 14 bases between them. The CDR3 is CASSLGGSDGEQYF. CDR3 DNA: TGCGCCAGCAGCTTGGGTGGATCGGACGGGGAGCAGTACTTC.

This clonotype was detected only a few times. V usage is TRBV11-2 and J usage is TRBJ2-7, with D possibly matching TRBD2 (7 bases). This CDR3 comprises 15 residues. CDR1 is SGHAT and CDR2 is FQNNGV in the germline V gene. Trimming took off 2 bases at V and 3 bases at J, with 14 bases between the two ends. The CDR3 DNA sequence: TGTGCCAGCAGCTTAATCGGGGGGCCCCTCTACGAGCAGTACTTC. Protein product: CASSLIGGPLYEQYF.

This sequence joins TRBV12-3 or TRBV12-4 and TRBJ2-2; TRBD1 matches at 8 bases. Trimming at V came to 2 bases and at J to 0 bases, leaving 2 bases not matched to a gene. The CDR3 runs to 16 residues. The CDR3: CASSLPQGANTGELFF. CDR3 DNA: TGTGCCAGCAGTTTACCACAGGGGGCGAACACCGGGGAGCTGTTTTTT.

This clonotype was found a few times. The chain is built from TRBV29-1 and TRBJ2-3, with TRBD2 matching over 7 bases. Germline V gives CDR1 SQVTM, CDR2 ANQGSEA. The length of the CDR3 is 13 residues. V lost 6 bases, J lost 3 bases, and 6 bases stayed unmatched. DNA for the CDR3: TGCAGCGTGATTTCGGGGGGTACAGATACGCAGTATTTT. Amino acid sequence: CSVISGGTDTQYF.

This sequence joins TRBV20-1 and TRBJ2-1, with D maybe TRBD2 (6 bases). Between the trimmed V and J ends, which lost 3 bases and 7 bases, there was a span of 19 bases. This CDR3 spans 15 amino acids. Germline V CDR1 and CDR2: DFQATT, SNEGSKA (reference sequence). The CDR3 DNA is TGCAGTGCTAGTGGGGTGGCGGGGAGGTTGAATGAGCAGTTCTTC. Translating gives CSASGVAGRLNEQFF.

The chain joins TRBV2 to TRBJ2-7; the D is unclear. The CDR3 length is 12 residues. Looked up from germline, CDR1 is SNHLY and CDR2 is FYNNEI. Trimming took 0 bases from V and 4 from J, leaving 4 bases between them. The CDR3 spells CASSEAGYEQYF. The DNA for the CDR3 is TGTGCCAGCAGTGAAGCGGGTTACGAGCAGTACTTC.

The chain recombines TRBV20-1 with TRBJ1-1; D not resolved. The CDR3 is made up of 11 amino acids. V was trimmed by 1 base and J by 11 bases, leaving 11 bases between them. Germline V CDR1 and CDR2: DFQATT, SNEGSKA (reference sequence). CDR3 region: CSARGWAEAFF. CDR3 DNA: TGCAGTGCTAGAGGATGGGCGGAGGCTTTCTTT.

This clonotype was recorded a few times. V usage is TRBV29-1 and J usage is TRBJ2-2, with 7 nucleotides matching TRBD1. This CDR3 region has 14 residues. Trimming at V came to 4 bases and at J to 4 bases, leaving 6 bases not matched to a gene. Germline CDR1 SQVTM, CDR2 ANQGSEA. As DNA, the CDR3 is TGCAGCGTTGCGGGACAGCTCACCACCGGGGAGCTGTTTTTT. It yields the protein CSVAGQLTTGELFF.

V is TRBV3-1 and J is TRBJ2-3, with D tentatively TRBD2 (6 bases). Trimming took 2 bases from V and 4 from J, leaving 16 bases between them. The CDR3 sequence is 16 residues long. Per germline, CDR1 LGHDT and CDR2 YNNKEL (reference sequence). The CDR3 is CASSQRMGGRADTQYF. Here the CDR3 DNA reads TGTGCCAGCAGCCAAAGAATGGGAGGTAGGGCAGATACGCAGTATTTT.

In this sample, this clonotype turned up many times. The chain uses TRBV12-3 or TRBV12-4 and TRBJ2-1; 11 nucleotides align to TRBD1. The CDR3 has 15 amino acids. V trimming: 10 bases; J trimming: 6 bases; junction bases outside the gene matches: 11. The CDR3 loop reads CATGHRDRGTNEQFF. CDR3 nucleotide sequence: TGTGCCACCGGGCACCGGGACAGGGGGACCAATGAGCAGTTCTTC.

This chain connects TRBV29-1 to TRBJ2-3; 8 bases match TRBD1. The V segment lost 4 bases and the J segment 4 bases; nucleotides outside the gene matches: 4. This CDR3 is built from 13 residues. Germline V gene data show CDR1 as SQVTM and CDR2 as ANQGSEA. CDR3 residues: CSVGKTGADTQYF. CDR3 bases: TGCAGCGTTGGGAAGACAGGGGCAGATACGCAGTATTTT.

To note about this clonotype: Germline and junction disagree at one end, which may indicate a read error. The chain combines TRBV20-1 with TRBJ2-5; 13 nucleotides match TRBD2. This CDR3 contains 15 residues. Germline-derived CDR1 and CDR2 are DFQATT and SNEGSKA (reference sequence). In DNA, the CDR3 is TGCTGTGCCACAGGGACTAGCGGGGTGTACGAGACCCAGTACTTC. Protein sequence: CCATGTSGVYETQYF.

This clonotype was found once. This chain links TRBV30 with TRBJ1-2, with no clear D. Trimming cost V 0 bases and J 2 bases, with 7 bases left between them. The V gene's germline CDR1 is GTSNPN and CDR2 SVGIG (reference sequence). There are 13 residues in the CDR3. This CDR3 is CAWSVAGNYGYTF. The CDR3, as DNA: TGTGCCTGGAGTGTCGCGGGGAACTATGGCTACACCTTC.

This rearrangement joins TRBV12-3 or TRBV12-4 to TRBJ2-7; D is unresolved. This CDR3 is 13 amino acids long. V lost 7 bases and J 5 bases, leaving 15 bases between the germline ends. The CDR3 DNA is TGTGCCAGCACGTACTCATGGTCCCACGAGCAGTACTTC. It yields the protein CASTYSWSHEQYF.

The chain links TRBV6-5 to TRBJ2-2; 13 nucleotides match TRBD2. This CDR3 is 16 amino acids long. V gave up 7 bases and J gave up 4 bases; unmatched junction bases: 6. CDR1 is MNHEY, CDR2 SVGAGI, per germline. The CDR3 region is CASTVLAGGTTGELFF. The CDR3 DNA follows: TGTGCCAGCACTGTACTAGCGGGGGGGACCACCGGGGAGCTGTTTTTT.

This clonotype was seen just once. The chain uses TRBV4-2 and TRBJ1-1; TRBD1 might be the D (5 bases). V was pared by 10 bases and J by 5 bases, with 14 bases between. The length of the CDR3 is 12 residues. CDR1 and CDR2 from the germline V gene are LGHNA and YNFKEQ. DNA for the CDR3: TGTGCCATGGGCCCGGGACGGACTGAAGCTTTCTTT. Its protein product is CAMGPGRTEAFF.

As DNA, the CDR3 is TGTGCCAGCAGCGACAAAACGGGACAGGGGGCTTTATACTCCTACAATGAGCAGTTCTTC. This gives the protein CASSDKTGQGALYSYNEQFF. The rearrangement joins TRBV4-2 to TRBJ2-1, with 12 bases identical to TRBD1. V trimming: 5 bases; J trimming: 0 bases; junction bases outside the gene matches: 14. The CDR3 has 20 residues. Looked up from germline, CDR1 is LGHNA and CDR2 is YNFKEQ.